Listed here are 17 T cell receptor beta chains from one sample, sequenced in a study of blood T cells in healthy people across ages. For the second PCR, which ran for about 6 to 11 cycles, a sample-barcoded 5' primer and a J-beta primer mix were used. TCRdb passed the 5' RACE reads through MiXCR, listing each CDR3 protein once. The data contain under 850,000 distinct CDR3 sequences, under 40% of them seen just once; the ten biggest clones take up about an eighth. Sequencing was done on a sample of blood. These receptor sequences come from a man aged 18 to 29 in good health.

About this clonotype itself: A clone one base away is much larger, so this may be a read error. The chain is built from TRBV12-3 or TRBV12-4 and TRBJ2-4; 7 positions match TRBD1. This CDR3 region has 13 residues. Here the CDR3 DNA reads TGTGTCAGCAGTACCAGGGGGTCCGGACTTCAGTACTTC. Protein product: CVSSTRGSGLQYF.

This chain connects TRBV7-3 to TRBJ2-1; D is ambiguous. The germline V and J ends were trimmed by 5 bases and 7 bases, with 15 bases remaining between them. Germline V gene sequence: CDR1 SGHTA, CDR2 FQGTGA. CDR3 length: 14 amino acids. The CDR3 coding sequence is TGTGCCAGCAGCGTAGGGTTGGGCCGTAATGAGCAGTTCTTC. This codes for CASSVGLGRNEQFF. Complete variable domain (other parts from reference TRBV7-3 and TRBJ2-1): GAGVSQTPSNKVTEKGKYVELRCDPISGHTALYWYRQSLGQGPEFLIYFQGTGAADDSGLPNDRFFAVRPEGSVSTLKIQRTERGDSAVYLCASSVGLGRNEQFFGPGTRLTVL.

The V gene is TRBV6-5, the J gene TRBJ2-7, with D hard to call. CDR1 MNHEY and CDR2 SVGAGI come from the germline V gene. Trimming shortened V by 2 bases and J by 3 bases, and 8 bases separated the two germline ends. CDR3 length: 13 amino acids. The CDR3 coding sequence is TGTGCCAGCAGTTACGGCAGGCACTACGAGCAGTACTTC. This codes for CASSYGRHYEQYF.

The V call is TRBV3-1, the J call TRBJ2-3; D is perhaps TRBD2 (5 bases). V was trimmed by 0 bases and J by 5 bases, leaving 18 bases between them. CDR1 and CDR2 (germline): LGHDT, YNNKEL (reference sequence). The CDR3 has 17 residues. CDR3 bases: TGTGCCAGCAGCCAAGATGAGCGGAGCTACATTGGAGATACGCAGTATTTT. It encodes CASSQDERSYIGDTQYF.

This clonotype has more than one count but fewer than ten. The J gene is TRBJ2-7, the V gene TRBV20-1; 7 nucleotides align to TRBD2. Per germline, CDR1 DFQATT and CDR2 SNEGSKA (reference sequence). The junction had 13 bases not matched to a gene; V was cut back by 3 bases and J by 5 bases. CDR3 length: 15 residues. CDR3 region: CSARGGTDALDEQYF. As DNA, the CDR3 is TGCAGTGCTAGGGGAGGGACGGACGCTTTGGACGAGCAGTACTTC.

This clonotype was seen only a few times. The chain couples TRBV7-2 to TRBJ2-1; 8 positions agree with TRBD2. The CDR3 is 16 amino acids. The trim removed 7 bases at V and 0 bases at J, leaving 8 bases unmatched. Per the germline V gene, CDR1 is SGHTA and CDR2 is FQGNSA. The CDR3 loop is CASNKDGGGSYNEQFF. The CDR3 DNA follows: TGTGCCAGCAACAAAGACGGGGGGGGCTCCTACAATGAGCAGTTCTTC.

This clonotype was picked up a small number of times. This chain links TRBV10-3 with TRBJ2-1; TRBD2 aligns across 12 bases. This CDR3 has 15 residues. V shed 0 bases and J 8 bases; nucleotides not matched to a gene: 2. The germline gives CDR1 ENHRY, CDR2 SYGVKD. CDR3 loop: CAISESLAGGDEQFF. CDR3 DNA: TGTGCCATCAGTGAGTCCCTAGCGGGGGGGGATGAGCAGTTCTTC.

This chain uses TRBV7-2 with TRBJ2-1; maybe TRBD2 (6 bases). The CDR3 totals 19 residues. Trimming shortened V by 5 bases and J by 8 bases, and 31 bases separated the two germline ends. Germline V gene sequence: CDR1 SGHTA, CDR2 FQGNSA. CDR3 sequence: CASSLPGAGRRGVADEQFF. The CDR3 DNA is TGTGCCAGCAGCCTTCCCGGGGCAGGGAGACGCGGGGTGGCTGATGAGCAGTTCTTC.

This chain connects TRBV5-1 to TRBJ1-1, with D tentatively TRBD1 (6 bases). The CDR3 has 17 residues. Germline loops: CDR1 SGHRS, CDR2 YFSETQ. The V gene lost 3 bases and the J gene lost 1 base, with 19 bases spanning the gap. CDR3: CASSSQHLGQRNTEAFF. In nucleotides, the CDR3 is TGCGCCAGCAGCTCCCAACACCTAGGACAGCGGAACACTGAAGCTTTCTTT. Variable domain in full (rest from reference TRBV5-1 and TRBJ1-1): KAGVTQTPRYLIKTRGQQVTLSCSPISGHRSVSWYQQTPGQGLQFLFEYFSETQRNKGNFPGRFSGRQFSNSRSEMNVSTLELGDSALYLCASSSQHLGQRNTEAFFGQGTRLTVV.

Of note for this clonotype: The junction departs from the called germline gene at one end, perhaps through a read error. The chain links TRBV4-3 to TRBJ2-2; 7 nucleotides line up with TRBD1. This CDR3 contains 19 residues. Germline V lookup: CDR1 LGHNA, CDR2 YSLEER. CDR3 coding DNA: TGCGCCAGCAGCCTACACCCGAATAGACAGGGACAAAACACTGGGGAGCTGTTTTTT. Translated: CASSLHPNRQGQNTGELFF.

The chain recombines TRBV20-1 with TRBJ2-2; D is uncertain. This CDR3 spans 15 amino acids. V was pared by 7 bases and J by 3 bases, with 18 bases between. Germline V CDR1 and CDR2: DFQATT, SNEGSKA (reference sequence). As DNA, the CDR3 is TGCAGTGTGCCCGGAGAGACGTCTGACACCGGGGAGCTGTTTTTT. Encoded protein: CSVPGETSDTGELFF.

V is TRBV7-8 and J is TRBJ2-5; D ambiguous. The V and J ends lost 4 bases and 0 bases respectively, with 9 bases between them. This CDR3 is 14 amino acids long. The V gene's germline CDR1 is SGHVS and CDR2 FQNEAQ. The CDR3 region has the DNA TGTGCCAGCAGCTCCTTAAAAGACCAAGAGACCCAGTACTTC. Translated: CASSSLKDQETQYF.

Points on this clonotype: A much larger clone sits a single nucleotide away, making a read error possible. The chain has TRBV4-2 and TRBJ2-1, with a weak D call TRBD1 (6 bases). Germline CDR1 LGHNA, CDR2 YNFKEQ. The CDR3 contains 15 residues. CDR3 nucleotide sequence: TGTGCCAGCAGCCAAGATGGGGCAGGGGAGAATGAGAAGTTCTTC. Its protein product is CASSQDGAGENEKFF.

This clonotype was detected ten times or more. The J gene is TRBJ2-7, the V gene TRBV6-5, with D possibly called TRBD1 or TRBD2 (5 bases each). Trimming removed 6 bases from V and 2 bases from J, with 17 bases in between. Per the germline V gene, CDR1 is MNHEY and CDR2 is SVGAGI. The CDR3 consists of 15 residues. Here the CDR3 DNA reads TGTGCCAGCAGCCTTACCGGGGCAGCTACCTACGAGCAGTACTTC. Translation: CASSLTGAATYEQYF.

In this sample, this clonotype turned up a few times. The chain is built from TRBV5-1 and TRBJ2-1; no reliable D call. The J call could be wrong; TRBJ2-7 is a better fit for the DNA end. The V gene's germline CDR1 is SGHRS and CDR2 YFSETQ. The CDR3 is 12 amino acids. For the CDR3, the DNA is TGCGCCAGCAGCTTTGGGGTCAATGAGCAGTACTTC. Translated, it gives CASSFGVNEQYF.

The chain employs TRBV10-2 and TRBJ1-1; D unclear. This CDR3 has 15 residues. From germline, CDR1 is WSHSY and CDR2 SAAADI. V lost 0 bases, J lost 4 bases, and 12 bases lay in between. CDR3 amino acids: CASSESLGLITEAFF. In DNA, the CDR3 is TGCGCCAGCAGTGAGTCTCTGGGATTGATCACTGAAGCTTTCTTT.

This clonotype has only one observation. The V call is TRBV7-9, the J call TRBJ2-1; D is ambiguous. Trimming left V 3 bases short and J 0 bases short, with 9 bases between. This CDR3 is built from 15 residues. CDR1 SEHNR and CDR2 FQNEAQ come from the germline V gene (reference sequence). The DNA of the CDR3 is TGTGCCAGCAGCTTCCCTACCAGCTCCTACAATGAGCAGTTCTTC. It specifies CASSFPTSSYNEQFF.